The 2 T cell receptor beta chains presented below share a single source sample, sequenced in a study of PD-1 blockade in classical Hodgkin lymphoma. Every patient was affected by relapse after autologous stem cell transplantation, while exposure to brentuximab vedotin was not uniform. Method: immunoSEQ multiplex PCR; TCRdb's copy keeps in-frame clones and lacks some. The table shows approximately 22,000 clones, with 73% occurring only once. The sequences come from peripheral blood mononuclear cells (PBMCs), collected before the second cycle of nivolumab. Receptors were obtained from a human donor with classical Hodgkin lymphoma.

This rearrangement joins TRBV19 to TRBJ2-3; TRBD1 is a possible D gene (6 bases). Trimming took off 2 bases at V and 3 bases at J, with 9 bases between the two ends. The CDR3 is made up of 14 amino acids. CDR1 and CDR2 from the germline V gene are LNHDA and SQIVND (reference sequence). DNA of the CDR3: TGTGCCAGTAGTATATTGGGGGCTACAGATACGCAGTATTTT. Amino acids: CASSILGATDTQYF.

This chain uses TRBV7-9 with TRBJ2-5; 10 nucleotides align to TRBD2. Trimming took 0 bases from V and 4 from J; bases not matched to a gene: 5. The CDR3 runs 16 residues. CDR1 is SEHNR, CDR2 FQNEAQ, per germline (reference sequence). CDR3 protein: CASSLAASGSPETQYF. CDR3 DNA sequence: TGTGCCAGCAGCTTAGCGGCTAGCGGGAGCCCAGAGACCCAGTACTTC. Complete variable domain (other parts from reference TRBV7-9 and TRBJ2-5): DTGVSQNPRHKITKRGQNVTFRCDPISEHNRLYWYRQTLGQGPEFLTYFQNEAQLEKSRLLSDRFSAERPKGSFSTLEIQRTEQGDSAMYLCASSLAASGSPETQYFGPGTRLLVL.